Below, 23 T cell receptor beta chains from the same sample are listed, as sequenced in a study of blood T cell repertoires in COVID-19. The repertoire was sequenced with immunoSEQ multiplex PCR; TCRdb's copy has only in-frame clones and lacks some. The top ten clones hold roughly a tenth of a sample with around 390,000 clones, approximately 90% of them seen once. The specimen was PBMCs or T cells enriched from blood (not recorded which). All receptors come from a woman between 50 and 59 years old who had recovered from COVID-19.

The rearrangement uses TRBV27 and TRBJ2-3; TRBD2 aligns across 14 bases. Trimming removed 6 bases from V and 1 base from J; junction bases left unmatched: 12. Per the germline V gene, CDR1 is MNHEY and CDR2 is SMNVEV (reference sequence). CDR3 length: 19 residues. Here the CDR3 DNA reads TGTGCCAGCAGATTCGGGACTAGCGGGGGCCCGAGGGGCACAGATACGCAGTATTTT. Its protein is CASRFGTSGGPRGTDTQYF.

This clone was detected once. The chain uses TRBV28 and TRBJ2-3; the match to TRBD2 covers 8 bases. J lost 6 bases, V lost 3 bases, and 14 bases had no gene match. The CDR3 extends over 17 amino acids. CDR1 MDHEN and CDR2 SYDVKM come from the germline V gene. The CDR3 here is CASSFSVVRGGSDTQYF. CDR3 in DNA: TGTGCCAGCAGTTTTAGCGTGGTTCGCGGGGGGTCGGATACGCAGTATTTT.

In its sample, this clone was seen many times. The V and J genes are TRBV11-1 and TRBJ2-1, with D perhaps matching TRBD2 (5 bases). V lost 5 bases, J lost 2 bases, and 7 bases lay in between. The CDR3 length is 13 residues. Per the germline V gene, CDR1 is SGHAT and CDR2 is FQDESV (reference sequence). The DNA of the CDR3 is TGTGCCAGCAGCGCTAGCACCTACAATGAGCAGTTCTTC. This encodes CASSASTYNEQFF.

This clone came up once. The chain links TRBV19 to TRBJ1-2; a weak D match, TRBD1 (5 bases). CDR3 length: 14 residues. V was pared by 6 bases and J by 3 bases, with 14 bases between. Germline V lookup: CDR1 LNHDA, CDR2 SQIVND (reference sequence). The CDR3 is CASSQGWTDYGYTF. Written as DNA, the CDR3 is TGTGCCAGTAGCCAGGGTTGGACGGACTATGGCTACACCTTC.

The count of this clone is one. The genes are TRBV21-1 and TRBJ2-5; TRBD1 was called by the table and not checked on the DNA. TRBV21-1 represents a pseudogene. This CDR3 is built from 15 residues. This chain's CDR3 is CASSKAKGRAETQYF. DNA for the CDR3: TGTGCCAGCAGCAAAGCGAAGGGCAGGGCGGAGACCCAGTACTTC.

The chain combines TRBV9 with TRBJ2-3, with TRBD1 matching over 7 bases. The CDR3 has 14 amino acids. V lost 4 bases, J lost 4 bases, and 6 bases stayed unmatched. In germline, CDR1 is SGDLS, CDR2 YYNGEE. The CDR3 DNA is TGTGCCAGCAGCCCTAGACAGGGAGCAGATACGCAGTATTTT. Residues: CASSPRQGADTQYF.

The V gene is TRBV4-1, the J gene TRBJ1-1; the D is unclear. The CDR3 loop spans 14 amino acids. The germline V gene has CDR1 MGHRA and CDR2 YSYEKL. V was shortened by 0 bases and J by 1 base, with 6 bases between the two germline ends. This CDR3 is CASSQDLRNTEAFF. CDR3 DNA: TGCGCCAGCAGCCAAGATTTGAGGAACACTGAAGCTTTCTTT.

The rearrangement joins TRBV6-2 or TRBV6-3 to TRBJ2-5; D gene unclear. The CDR3 totals 12 residues. V lost 6 bases and J 5 bases, leaving 10 bases between the germline ends. From germline, CDR1 is MNHEY and CDR2 SVGEGT. This chain's CDR3 is CASSRAVETQYF. CDR3 in DNA: TGTGCCAGCAGCCGCGCCGTGGAGACCCAGTACTTC.

A remark on this clone: Other nucleotide sequences in the sample specify the same CDR3. The V call is TRBV10-3, the J call TRBJ1-1; 7 bases map to TRBD1. V lost 0 bases, J lost 0 bases, and 1 base stayed unmatched. There are 15 residues in the CDR3. Germline CDR1 is ENHRY and CDR2 is SYGVKD. The chain's CDR3 is CAISESTGLNTEAFF. Here the CDR3 DNA reads TGTGCCATCAGTGAGTCGACAGGGTTGAACACTGAAGCTTTCTTT.

The J gene is TRBJ1-5, the V gene TRBV5-1, with 11 bases identical to TRBD1. CDR1 is SGHRS, CDR2 YFSETQ, per germline. V shed 4 bases, J shed 5 bases, and the junction held 5 bases outside the gene matches. This CDR3 contains 15 residues. The CDR3, as DNA: TGCGCCAGCAGCCGGACAGGGGGCGAGGATCAGCCCCAGCATTTT. Translation: CASSRTGGEDQPQHF.

The chain carries TRBV7-9 and TRBJ1-2; D is uncertain. Germline values: CDR1 SEHNR, CDR2 FQNEAQ (reference sequence). V lost 0 bases to trimming and J lost 4 bases, with 9 bases between them. There are 14 residues in the CDR3. CDR3 residues: CASSLAGSLYGYTF. Written as DNA, the CDR3 is TGTGCCAGCAGCTTAGCCGGGAGTCTCTATGGCTACACCTTC.

CDR3 amino acids: CASRRGAYEQYF. The DNA of the CDR3 is TGTGCCAGCCGTCGCGGGGCCTACGAGCAGTACTTC. The chain links TRBV12-3 or TRBV12-4 to TRBJ2-7; a weak D match, TRBD2 (6 bases). Trimming stripped 8 bases from V and 2 bases from J, with 10 bases between. The CDR3 length is 12 residues.

The table lists this clone with a count of one. The V and J genes are TRBV6-5 and TRBJ1-6, with a tentative D call TRBD1 (5 bases). The germline V and J ends were trimmed by 6 bases and 7 bases, with 10 bases remaining between them. CDR1 is MNHEY, CDR2 SVGAGI, per germline. The CDR3 has 13 residues. The CDR3 DNA is TGTGCCAGCAGAAACGGGGGAAATTCACCCCTCCACTTT. This codes for CASRNGGNSPLHF.

The rearrangement joins TRBV12-3 or TRBV12-4 to TRBJ1-2; the D gene is possibly TRBD1 (6 bases). The V end was cut by 5 bases, the J end by 8 bases, with 9 bases between. The CDR3 consists of 11 residues. The CDR3 is CASSRGGGYTF. The CDR3 DNA follows: TGTGCCAGCAGTCGGGGGGGCGGCTACACCTTC.

There are a few counts of this clone. The chain carries TRBV19 and TRBJ1-5; tentatively, D is TRBD1 (5 bases). In germline, CDR1 is LNHDA, CDR2 SQIVND (reference sequence). The CDR3 spans 13 residues. V was trimmed by 5 bases and J by 2 bases, leaving 7 bases between them. The CDR3 protein is CASSGAGNQPQHF. In DNA form, the CDR3 reads TGTGCCAGTAGTGGGGCGGGCAATCAGCCCCAGCATTTT.

The CDR3 DNA sequence: TGCGCCAGCAGCCATCCAGACAGGGGGGATTTGAATGAGCAGTTCTTC. Translated, it gives CASSHPDRGDLNEQFF. The rearrangement joins TRBV4-3 to TRBJ2-1, with 9 bases fitting TRBD1. V trimming: 3 bases; J trimming: 7 bases; junction bases outside the gene matches: 10. The CDR3 runs 16 residues. Per the germline V gene, CDR1 is LGHNA and CDR2 is YSLEER.

In its sample, this clone was seen a few times. The chain links TRBV10-3 to TRBJ2-7; TRBD2 is a possible D gene (6 bases). The CDR3 spans 14 residues. Trimming took 10 bases from V and 7 from J, leaving 23 bases between them. Germline loops: CDR1 ENHRY, CDR2 SYGVKD. The CDR3 loop is CATSPLGGVREQYF. DNA of the CDR3: TGTGCCACCTCCCCCCTGGGGGGAGTGAGGGAGCAGTACTTC.

This chain joins TRBV9 and TRBJ1-2; D ambiguous. Germline CDR1 reads SGDLS; CDR2 reads YYNGEE. V lost 0 bases, J lost 6 bases, and 9 bases lay in between. CDR3 length: 13 residues. CDR3 in DNA: TGTGCCAGCAGCGTAGTGCCCAGTAATGGCTACACCTTC. As protein: CASSVVPSNGYTF.

In its sample, this clone was seen a few times. The chain couples TRBV5-1 to TRBJ1-4, with D possibly matching TRBD1 (6 bases). The V gene's germline CDR1 is SGHRS and CDR2 YFSETQ. Trimming stripped 0 bases from V and 5 bases from J, with 17 bases between. The CDR3 is made up of 17 amino acids. The CDR3 loop reads CASSLAGSPRGNEKLFF. CDR3 coding DNA: TGCGCCAGCAGCTTGGCGGGCAGCCCAAGGGGGAATGAAAAACTGTTTTTT.

The chain is built from TRBV29-1 and TRBJ1-2, with a weak D call TRBD1 (5 bases). CDR1 is SQVTM and CDR2 is ANQGSEA in the germline V gene. The CDR3 is made up of 15 amino acids. The V and J ends lost 5 bases and 6 bases respectively, with 22 bases between them. The chain's CDR3 is CSVLGTGVATDGYTF. The CDR3 DNA reads as TGCAGCGTTCTTGGAACAGGCGTCGCGACGGATGGCTACACCTTC.

This chain joins TRBV5-1 and TRBJ2-6; the match to TRBD1 covers 12 bases. Germline CDR1 SGHRS, CDR2 YFSETQ. The CDR3 has 18 residues. The V segment lost 0 bases and the J segment 4 bases; nucleotides outside the gene matches: 5. The CDR3 reads CASSLAGQGAQGANVLTF. The CDR3 DNA reads TGCGCCAGCAGCTTGGCGGGACAGGGGGCGCAGGGGGCCAACGTCCTGACTTTC. The entire variable domain, with the rest obtained from reference TRBV5-1 and TRBJ2-6, is as follows: KAGVTQTPRYLIKTRGQQVTLSCSPISGHRSVSWYQQTPGQGLQFLFEYFSETQRNKGNFPGRFSGRQFSNSRSEMNVSTLELGDSALYLCASSLAGQGAQGANVLTFGAGSRLTVL.

The chain links TRBV28 to TRBJ2-3; D remains ambiguous. V was pared by 8 bases and J by 1 base, with 7 bases between. CDR1 and CDR2 (germline): MDHEN, SYDVKM. This CDR3 region has 12 residues. CDR3 sequence: CASFAGTDTQYF. CDR3 DNA sequence: TGTGCCAGCTTTGCGGGCACAGATACGCAGTATTTT.

V usage is TRBV11-2 and J usage is TRBJ2-5; no clear D. The CDR3 is made up of 16 amino acids. Germline V gives CDR1 SGHAT, CDR2 FQNNGV. With 0 bases removed from V and 4 bases from J, the gap between germline ends came to 15 bases. CDR3 region: CASSLDQALSGETQYF. The CDR3 nucleotides read TGTGCCAGCAGCTTAGATCAGGCCCTCTCAGGAGAGACCCAGTACTTC.